A selection of T cell receptor beta chains follows, all from one sample in a study of blood T cell repertoires in COVID-19. The method was immunoSEQ multiplex PCR; TCRdb's version includes in-frame clones alone and lacks a portion of them. Of around 250,000 clones listed, 84% were seen once; the top ten hold about 1.6%. The material sequenced was peripheral blood. These receptors all come from a woman in her thirties or forties who had recovered from COVID-19. The CDR3 runs from the conserved cysteine through the conserved F or W. Each record gives: V gene, clone size, J gene, D gene, CDR3 DNA, CDR3 protein. The D gene is left open where the match is weak. Not every row has a clone size; where given, it reads once, few, many or a size class.

V: TRBV10-3; size: -; J: TRBJ2-3; D: TRBD2; DNA: TGTGCCATCAGTGATCGGGGGGGCCGTGCAGATACGCAGTATTTT; CDR3: CAISDRGGRADTQYF
V: TRBV28; size: -; J: TRBJ1-5; D: -; DNA: TGTGCCAGCAGGGAAGGAGGCAGCAATCAGCCCCAGCATTTT; CDR3: CASREGGSNQPQHF
V: TRBV27; size: -; J: TRBJ2-1; D: TRBD2; DNA: TGTGCCAGCAGTCCCGGGGGGGCCTACAATGAGCAGTTCTTC; CDR3: CASSPGGAYNEQFF
V: TRBV11-1; size: -; J: TRBJ1-1; D: TRBD1; DNA: TGTGCCAGCAGCTTAAATCCAGGGGGGAACACTGAAGCTTTCTTT; CDR3: CASSLNPGGNTEAFF
V: TRBV5-1; size: -; J: TRBJ2-3; D: -; DNA: TGCGCCAGCAGCTACGGCGGGGGCGCAGATACGCAGTATTTT; CDR3: CASSYGGGADTQYF
V: TRBV28; size: -; J: TRBJ2-5; D: -; DNA: TGTGCCAGCAGTGGCGGGGGCAAGTGGGCCCAGTACTTC; CDR3: CASSGGGKWAQYF
V: TRBV7-6; size: once; J: TRBJ1-4; D: -; DNA: TGTGCCAGCAGCTCGCAAATTCTCGGAGGGGAAAAACTGTTTTTT; CDR3: CASSSQILGGEKLFF
V: TRBV5-1; size: -; J: TRBJ1-4; D: -; DNA: TGCGCCAGCAGCTTGGATACAGCTAATGAAAAACTGTTTTTT; CDR3: CASSLDTANEKLFF
V: TRBV29-1; size: -; J: TRBJ2-2; D: -; DNA: TGCAGCGCCCCATTCGTGACAGGGAGGCTCCCCGGGGAGCTGTTTTTT; CDR3: CSAPFVTGRLPGELFF
V: TRBV5-1; size: -; J: TRBJ2-7; D: TRBD2; DNA: TGCGCCAGCAGCTTCGGAAGCGGGGGGATCGACGAGCAGTACTTC; CDR3: CASSFGSGGIDEQYF
V: TRBV6-5; size: -; J: TRBJ2-7; D: -; DNA: TGTGCCAGCAGTTACGGGACACTGGGAACCTACGAGCAGTACTTC; CDR3: CASSYGTLGTYEQYF
V: TRBV30; size: -; J: TRBJ1-3; D: -; DNA: TGTGCCTGGAGTGGCACAGGGCTTGGAAACACCATATATTTT; CDR3: CAWSGTGLGNTIYF
V: TRBV7-2; size: -; J: TRBJ1-4; D: TRBD1; DNA: TGTGCCAGCAGCTCACCCTCCGGGACAGCGGATGAAAAACTGTTTTTT; CDR3: CASSSPSGTADEKLFF
V: TRBV28; size: -; J: TRBJ1-3; D: -; DNA: TGTGCCAGCAGTTCACAGGGAAGTGGAAACACCATATATTTT; CDR3: CASSSQGSGNTIYF
V: TRBV29-1; size: -; J: TRBJ1-1; D: TRBD1; DNA: TGCAGCGTGGAGACAGGGGCGGCTGAAGCTTTCTTT; CDR3: CSVETGAAEAFF
V: TRBV3-1/TRBV3-2; size: -; J: TRBJ2-7; D: TRBD1; DNA: TGTGCCAGCAGCCAAGATTTTAACAGGGGCTACGAGCAGTACTTC; CDR3: CASSQDFNRGYEQYF
V: TRBV21-1; size: -; J: TRBJ1-5; D: -; DNA: TGTGCCAGCAGCAAAGTCCCGGGTGCGGACAGGGGGGGAAGTCATCAGCCCCAGCATTTT; CDR3: CASSKVPGADRGGSHQPQHF
V: TRBV28; size: -; J: TRBJ1-4; D: TRBD1; DNA: TGTGCCAGCAGCGACACAGGGGCAACTAATGAAAAACTGTTTTTT; CDR3: CASSDTGATNEKLFF
V: TRBV19; size: -; J: TRBJ1-2; D: -; DNA: TGTGCCACGCACAGGGACCACGGGGGGCCAAACTATGGCTACACCTTC; CDR3: CATHRDHGGPNYGYTF
V: TRBV6-5; size: -; J: TRBJ1-1; D: -; DNA: TGTGCCAGCAGTTACGCAACAGTGAACACTGAAGCTTTCTTT; CDR3: CASSYATVNTEAFF